Presented here are 8 T cell receptor beta chains from one specimen sequenced in a study of pediatric ulcerative colitis. Repertoires were generated with immunoSEQ multiplex PCR, while TCRdb's copy carries only in-frame clones and drops some. The sample lists some 10,000 clones, around 90% occurring once. The source material was blood. These receptors originate from a girl under 18 with moderate ulcerative colitis.

The gene calls are TRBV19 and TRBJ2-5, with 7 bases aligning to TRBD2. Germline V gene lookup returns CDR1 LNHDA and CDR2 SQIVND (reference sequence). This CDR3 region has 15 residues. V lost 4 bases and J lost 4; bases outside the gene matches: 9. CDR3 in amino acids: CASSSARGSGETQYF. The CDR3 DNA sequence: TGTGCCAGTAGTAGCGCTCGCGGGAGTGGAGAGACCCAGTACTTC.

This CDR3 is CASSPRVGSGVDEQFF. The CDR3 DNA is TGTGCCAGCAGTCCCCGGGTGGGGAGCGGGGTTGATGAGCAGTTCTTC. The rearrangement links TRBV28 to TRBJ2-1, with TRBD2 matching over 7 bases. Germline loops: CDR1 MDHEN, CDR2 SYDVKM. CDR3 length: 16 residues. V lost 5 bases and J lost 8; bases outside the gene matches: 15.

This rearrangement joins TRBV5-4 to TRBJ2-2; the match to TRBD2 covers 8 bases. V lost 4 bases, J lost 4 bases, and 15 bases stayed unmatched. Germline CDR1 reads SGHNT; CDR2 reads YYREEE (reference sequence). There are 18 residues in the CDR3. CDR3 DNA: TGTGCCAGCAGCCTCGGGAGTAGCGGGGTGTGGGGCACCGGGGAGCTGTTTTTT. Protein product: CASSLGSSGVWGTGELFF.

The rearrangement links TRBV1 to TRBJ2-5. TRBV1 is a pseudogene locus. The CDR3 has 12 residues. The CDR3 nucleotides are TGCACCAGCAGCCGGAAACAAGAGACCCAGTACTTC. Its translation: CTSSRKQETQYF.

This clone has just a few counts. The chain has TRBV2 and TRBJ1-2; 7 bases fit TRBD1. Germline CDR1 SNHLY, CDR2 FYNNEI. V gave up 8 bases and J gave up 2 bases; unmatched junction bases: 5. CDR3 length equals 13 residues. The CDR3 nucleotides read TGTGCCAGCCAGGACAGGACGAACTATGGCTACACCTTC. As protein: CASQDRTNYGYTF.

The chain links TRBV5-1 to TRBJ2-1, with TRBD2 identical over 11 bases. The V and J ends lost 4 bases and 6 bases, in that order; junction bases with no gene match: 12. From germline, CDR1 is SGHRS and CDR2 YFSETQ. The CDR3 is 17 amino acids. The CDR3: CASSPSPLAGGSNEQFF. CDR3 DNA: TGCGCCAGCAGCCCAAGCCCCCTAGCGGGGGGTTCCAATGAGCAGTTCTTC.

The genes are TRBV4-2 and TRBJ2-6, with D possibly TRBD1 on 5 matching bases. CDR3 length equals 16 residues. V was shortened by 0 bases and J by 0 bases, with 6 bases between the two germline ends. From germline, CDR1 is LGHNA and CDR2 YNFKEQ. CDR3: CASSQDDSSGANVLTF. The CDR3, as DNA: TGTGCCAGCAGCCAAGATGACAGCTCTGGGGCCAACGTCCTGACTTTC.

For the CDR3, the DNA is TGTGCCAGCAGCTATATTGACAGGGTGAACACTGAAGCTTTCTTT. It yields the protein CASSYIDRVNTEAFF. The chain employs TRBV7-3 and TRBJ1-1; 7 bases match TRBD1. The CDR3 length is 15 residues. Germline CDR1 reads SGHTA; CDR2 reads FQGTGA. Unmatched junction bases numbered 5, after V lost 4 bases and J lost 0 bases.